A selection of T cell receptor beta chains follows, all from one sample in a study of persistence of HIV-infected CD4 T cells. No antigen is known for these receptors. Profiled with immunoSEQ multiplex PCR; TCRdb holds only in-frame clones, not every one. The sample gives tens of thousands of clones, 88% of which show up once; more than 0.4% is in the top ten. The sequenced sample was CD4+ T cells sorted from PBMCs after roughly 18-hour stimulation, obtained from a patient who received antiretroviral therapy. These receptors all stem from an adult woman with HIV who was CMV-seropositive. CDR3s include the opening cysteine and the closing phenylalanine or tryptophan. Fields, in order: J gene, V gene, clone size, D gene, CDR3 protein, CDR3 DNA. A D gene is named only where the DNA matches it firmly. The size entry is marked missing in some rows and otherwise reads once, few, many or a size class.

>TRBJ1-2|TRBV6-5|.|.
CASIPGRTNYGYTF
TGTGCCAGCATCCCAGGCAGGACTAACTATGGCTACACCTTC
>TRBJ1-1|TRBV2|few|.
CASRINVHTEAFF
TGTGCCAGCAGAATAAATGTGCACACTGAAGCTTTCTTT
>TRBJ1-5|TRBV5-5|.|TRBD1
CASSFFYGTAGVNQPQHF
TGTGCCAGCAGCTTTTTCTACGGGACAGCTGGGGTCAATCAGCCCCAGCATTTT
>TRBJ2-5|TRBV18|once|.
CASSPGTVETQYF
TGTGCCAGCTCACCGGGGACTGTGGAGACCCAGTACTTC
>TRBJ2-7|TRBV9|.|.
CASSVAPGYEQYF
TGTGCCAGCAGCGTAGCTCCTGGCTACGAGCAGTACTTC
>TRBJ2-3|TRBV6-5|.|TRBD1
CASSLDRGSTDTQYF
TGTGCCAGCAGCCTAGACAGGGGGAGCACAGATACGCAGTATTTT
>TRBJ1-1|TRBV12-3/TRBV12-4|once|.
CASTNPQGPAFF
TGTGCCAGCACCAACCCACAGGGACCGGCTTTCTTT
>TRBJ2-5|TRBV4-1|.|.
CASSWDPQGTQYF
TGCGCCAGCAGCTGGGACCCCCAGGGGACCCAGTACTTC
>TRBJ2-2|TRBV5-1|.|TRBD1
CASSFDRAGTGELFF
TGCGCCAGCAGCTTTGACAGGGCGGGCACCGGGGAGCTGTTTTTT
>TRBJ1-2|TRBV29-1|.|TRBD1
CSVHRGNYGYTF
TGCAGCGTTCACAGGGGTAACTATGGCTACACCTTC
>TRBJ2-2|TRBV5-6|.|.
CASSLITAGELFF
TGTGCCAGCAGCTTGATAACGGCCGGGGAGCTGTTTTTT
>TRBJ1-2|TRBV30|.|.
CAWSVLGLGGYTF
TGTGCCTGGAGTGTCCTTGGACTGGGAGGCTACACCTTC
>TRBJ2-3|TRBV19|.|TRBD1
CASSIPDRGRTDTQYF
TGTGCCAGTAGTATCCCGGACAGGGGTAGAACAGATACGCAGTATTTT
>TRBJ2-1|TRBV5-1|.|.
CASTDRRVGDYNEQFF
TGCGCCAGCACCGACAGGAGGGTGGGGGATTACAATGAGCAGTTCTTC
>TRBJ2-2|TRBV29-1|few|TRBD1
CSVWTGGNTGELFF
TGCAGCGTATGGACAGGGGGCAACACCGGGGAGCTGTTTTTT
>TRBJ1-2|TRBV15|.|.
CATRLSRAYYGYTF
TGTGCCACCAGGCTATCTAGGGCGTACTATGGCTACACCTTC
>TRBJ2-7|TRBV30|few|.
CAWSRGRQLYEQYF
TGTGCCTGGAGTAGGGGCAGGCAATTATACGAGCAGTACTTC
>TRBJ1-4|TRBV3-1/TRBV3-2|.|.
CASRTQGREKLFF
TGTGCCAGCAGAACACAGGGACGGGAAAAACTGTTTTTT
>TRBJ2-2|TRBV19|.|.
CASSTNPNLSGELFF
TGTGCCAGTAGTACCAACCCCAATTTGTCCGGGGAGCTGTTTTTT
>TRBJ1-1|TRBV4-1|.|.
CASSQSQGRRTEAFF
TGCGCCAGCAGCCAGTCTCAGGGGCGGAGGACTGAAGCTTTCTTT
>TRBJ2-1|TRBV7-6|.|TRBD1
CASSPGTGVYNEQFF
TGTGCCAGCAGCCCTGGGACAGGGGTCTACAATGAGCAGTTCTTC
>TRBJ1-6|TRBV5-1|.|.
CASSPNVGSDSPLHF
TGCGCCAGCAGCCCAAATGTGGGGTCAGATTCACCCCTCCACTTT
>TRBJ1-4|TRBV7-9|once|TRBD1
CASSHHRGGDEKLFF
TGTGCCAGCAGCCACCACAGGGGAGGAGATGAAAAACTGTTTTTT
>TRBJ1-4|TRBV5-1|.|TRBD1
CASSPGQFNEKLFF
TGCGCCAGCAGCCCGGGACAGTTTAATGAAAAACTGTTTTTT
>TRBJ1-1|TRBV5-4|.|TRBD1
CASRPVGQGSTEAFF
TGTGCCAGCAGGCCGGTGGGACAGGGTTCCACTGAAGCTTTCTTT
>TRBJ2-4|TRBV5-6|.|.
CASSPGQLRLAKNIQYF
TGTGCCAGCAGCCCCGGACAGCTACGCTTAGCCAAAAACATTCAGTACTTC
>TRBJ2-3|TRBV30|.|.
CAWNRETDTQYF
TGTGCCTGGAACAGGGAAACAGATACGCAGTATTTT
>TRBJ1-1|TRBV6-7|few|.
CASSSYREVKTEAFF
TGTGCCAGCAGTTCCTACAGGGAAGTTAAGACTGAAGCTTTCTTT
>TRBJ2-3|TRBV12-3/TRBV12-4|.|.
CASTRTTDTQYF
TGTGCCAGCACCCGTACGACAGATACGCAGTATTTT
>TRBJ1-3|TRBV25-1|.|.
CASSDRGYSGNTIYF
TGTGCCAGCAGTGATCGGGGTTACTCTGGAAACACCATATATTTT
>TRBJ1-4|TRBV5-1|few|.
CASNFLVEKLFF
TGCGCCAGCAACTTCCTTGTTGAAAAACTGTTTTTT
>TRBJ2-7|TRBV6-5|.|.
CASRTYEQYF
TGTGCCAGCAGGACCTACGAGCAGTACTTC
>TRBJ1-6|TRBV6-5|.|TRBD1
CARQPGQGNSPLHF
TGTGCCAGACAACCGGGACAGGGTAATTCACCCCTCCACTTT
>TRBJ1-3|TRBV12-5|.|.
CASGAGWGPSGNTIYF
TGTGCTAGTGGGGCCGGCTGGGGCCCCTCTGGAAACACCATATATTTT
>TRBJ2-1|TRBV2|.|TRBD1
CASSPRTGGLGEQFF
TGTGCCAGCAGTCCTCGGACAGGGGGCTTAGGTGAGCAGTTCTTC
>TRBJ1-6|TRBV5-1|.|.
CASSPGLGPNSPLHF
TGCGCCAGCAGCCCCGGGTTGGGGCCTAATTCACCCCTCCACTTT
>TRBJ1-1|TRBV19|few|.
CASSGGAGNTEAFF
TGTGCCAGTAGTGGGGGTGCAGGGAACACTGAAGCTTTCTTT
>TRBJ1-3|TRBV6-4|.|TRBD1
CASRPTGSDFGNTIYF
TGTGCCAGCAGACCGACAGGGTCTGATTTTGGAAACACCATATATTTT
>TRBJ2-2|TRBV7-6|.|TRBD1
CASSRTGTAIGELFF
TGTGCCAGCAGTCGTACCGGGACAGCCATCGGGGAGCTGTTTTTT
>TRBJ2-3|TRBV11-2|.|.
CASRVSTSTDTQYF
TGTGCCAGCAGGGTATCTACTAGCACAGATACGCAGTATTTT
>TRBJ1-3|TRBV27|.|TRBD1
CASRRTGSGNTIYF
TGTGCCAGCAGACGGACAGGCTCAGGAAACACCATATATTTT
>TRBJ1-5|TRBV20-1|few|.
CSAQGNQPQHF
TGCAGTGCTCAAGGGAATCAGCCCCAGCATTTT
>TRBJ2-3|TRBV5-1|.|TRBD2
CASSLSWRGGQDTQYF
TGCGCCAGCAGCTTGAGCTGGCGGGGGGGCCAAGATACGCAGTATTTT
>TRBJ1-2|TRBV29-1|.|.
CSVVSGDYGYTF
TGCAGCGTTGTGTCAGGGGACTATGGCTACACCTTC
>TRBJ1-1|TRBV9|.|TRBD1
CASSLQGAGTEAFF
TGTGCCAGCAGCTTACAGGGGGCTGGCACTGAAGCTTTCTTT
>TRBJ2-2|TRBV3-1/TRBV3-2|.|.
CASSQAGELFF
TGTGCCAGCAGCCAAGCGGGGGAGCTGTTTTTT
>TRBJ2-2|TRBV4-1|.|.
CASSQEPGTSTGELFF
TGCGCCAGCAGCCAAGAACCAGGGACGAGCACCGGGGAGCTGTTTTTT
>TRBJ1-3|TRBV5-5|few|.
CASSLVPEAGNTIYF
TGTGCCAGCAGCTTGGTCCCGGAGGCTGGAAACACCATATATTTT
>TRBJ1-2|TRBV19|.|.
CASSIRTVPLGYTF
TGTGCCAGTAGTATCCGGACTGTACCGTTGGGCTACACCTTC
>TRBJ1-2|TRBV5-4|.|TRBD1
CASSIPGQGASGYTF
TGTGCCAGCAGCATCCCGGGACAGGGGGCGAGCGGCTACACCTTC
>TRBJ1-2|TRBV24-1|.|.
CATSRDGANYGYTF
TGTGCCACCAGTAGGGACGGAGCTAACTATGGCTACACCTTC
>TRBJ1-1|TRBV14|.|.
CASSQEPVSKAFF
TGTGCCAGCAGCCAAGAACCGGTTTCCAAAGCTTTCTTT
>TRBJ1-5|TRBV7-2|.|TRBD1
CASSSTGGGQPQHF
TGTGCCAGCAGCTCTACAGGGGGCGGTCAGCCCCAGCATTTT